A single sample gave rise to the 30 T cell receptor beta chains below, sequenced in a study of shared clonotypes between healthy human individuals. Naive CD8 isolation took CD45RO-negative cells positively selected for CCR7 and excluded terminally differentiated effector memory CD45RA+ cells. Method: immunoSEQ multiplex PCR; TCRdb's copy keeps in-frame clones and lacks some. The repertoire holds a few million clones, with over 85% as singletons. Sequenced input: naive CD8+ T cells from PBMCs. Source of these receptors: a man younger than 35 in good health. Some clones in this sample may be carry-over from other donors' samples.

The chain couples TRBV6-6 to TRBJ2-7; the D is unclear. Trimming stripped 2 bases from V and 5 bases from J, with 10 bases between. Germline lookup yields CDR1 MNHNY and CDR2 SVGAGI (reference sequence). CDR3 length equals 13 residues. The DNA of the CDR3 is TGTGCCAGCAGTTACATAAGGGAAGACGAGCAGTACTTC. This sequence encodes CASSYIREDEQYF.

The V call is TRBV19, the J call TRBJ1-5, with D unresolved. Trimming pared 4 bases from V and 1 base from J, leaving 11 bases between. Germline V lookup: CDR1 LNHDA, CDR2 SQIVND (reference sequence). There are 15 residues in the CDR3. The CDR3 here is CASSNRIKSNQPQHF. The CDR3 DNA is TGTGCCAGTAGTAATAGGATTAAGAGCAATCAGCCCCAGCATTTT.

The J gene is TRBJ2-7, the V gene TRBV2; D is undetermined. The germline V gene has CDR1 SNHLY and CDR2 FYNNEI. V was cut by 5 bases and J by 0 bases, with 17 bases left in between. The CDR3 is 16 residues long. The CDR3 bases are TGTGCCAGCAGTCCCACTAAGGGCGGAGTCTCCTACGAGCAGTACTTC. The encoded protein is CASSPTKGGVSYEQYF.

The genes are TRBV6-1 and TRBJ2-7, with D tentatively TRBD1 (5 bases). V shed 3 bases and J shed 3 bases, with 12 bases lying between them. This CDR3 is 14 amino acids long. Germline assignment: CDR1 MNHNS and CDR2 SASEGT. DNA for the CDR3: TGTGCCAGCAGTGAGCGGAGCAGGGTCTACGAGCAGTACTTC. The encoded protein is CASSERSRVYEQYF.

The rearrangement links TRBV27 to TRBJ1-2, with a possible D match to TRBD1 (6 bases). Trimming pared 2 bases from V and 3 bases from J, leaving 7 bases between. The germline V gene has CDR1 MNHEY and CDR2 SMNVEV (reference sequence). The CDR3 is 13 residues long. CDR3 loop: CASSLGQYYGYTF. DNA of the CDR3: TGTGCCAGCAGTTTAGGACAGTACTATGGCTACACCTTC.

V and J are TRBV28 and TRBJ1-5, with a weak D call TRBD1 (6 bases). V dropped 6 bases and J dropped 6 bases, with 15 bases sitting between them. The length of the CDR3 is 14 residues. The germline CDR1 and CDR2 sequences are MDHEN and SYDVKM. CDR3 bases: TGTGCCAGCAGCGCTAGGGGGTATGGTCAGCCCCAGCATTTT. It yields the protein CASSARGYGQPQHF.

This chain joins TRBV11-1 and TRBJ2-5; D might be TRBD1 (5 bases). Germline assignment: CDR1 SGHAT and CDR2 FQDESV (reference sequence). V was clipped by 5 bases and J by 1 base, with 20 bases between them. CDR3 size: 17 residues. For the CDR3, the DNA is TGTGCCAGCAGCATAGTAGAGGCAGGGCTAGTCCAAGAGACCCAGTACTTC. Protein: CASSIVEAGLVQETQYF.

J is TRBJ2-5 and V is TRBV5-3, with 9 nucleotides matching TRBD2. TRBV5-3 is designated an ORF whose function remains uncertain. The CDR3 runs to 19 residues. Unmatched junction bases numbered 17, after V lost 4 bases and J lost 1 base. As DNA, the CDR3 is TGTGCCAGAAGCCTCACACGGGGAGTGACTAGCGGTGCCCAAGAGACCCAGTACTTC. Protein sequence: CARSLTRGVTSGAQETQYF.

This chain joins TRBV4-3 and TRBJ2-1; 10 bases agree with TRBD2. In germline, CDR1 is LGHNA, CDR2 YSLEER. J was trimmed by 9 bases and V by 4 bases; bases with no gene match: 12. CDR3 length: 16 amino acids. CDR3 loop: CASSRSSGRAIGEQFF. As DNA, the CDR3 is TGCGCCAGCAGCCGTTCAAGCGGGAGGGCCATCGGTGAGCAGTTCTTC.

CDR3 nucleotide sequence: TGTGCCAGCAGCTTCACTATGGACAGAGAAGAGACCCAGTACTTC. Its translation: CASSFTMDREETQYF. The rearrangement joins TRBV13 to TRBJ2-5; D perhaps matches TRBD1 (6 bases). Germline V gives CDR1 PRHDT, CDR2 FYEKMQ (reference sequence). The V gene lost 3 bases and the J gene lost 3 bases, with 14 bases spanning the gap. CDR3 length equals 15 residues. Full variable domain (missing parts from reference TRBV13 and TRBJ2-5): AAGVIQSPRHLIKEKRETATLKCYPIPRHDTVYWYQQGPGQDPQFLISFYEKMQSDKGSIPDRFSAQQFSDYHSELNMSSLELGDSALYFCASSFTMDREETQYFGPGTRLLVL.

The V gene is TRBV27, the J gene TRBJ2-1; 11 nucleotides match TRBD2. This CDR3 is built from 16 residues. V gave up 4 bases and J gave up 7 bases; unmatched junction bases: 9. Germline V gives CDR1 MNHEY, CDR2 SMNVEV (reference sequence). CDR3 sequence: CASSWEPGLAVNEQFF. CDR3 DNA: TGTGCCAGCAGTTGGGAGCCGGGACTAGCGGTAAATGAGCAGTTCTTC.

The gene calls are TRBV2 and TRBJ2-7, with 10 bases aligning to TRBD2. V shed 10 bases, J shed 6 bases, and the junction held 15 bases outside the gene matches. This CDR3 has 15 amino acids. Germline V gene lookup returns CDR1 SNHLY and CDR2 FYNNEI. CDR3 nucleotide sequence: TGTGCCACCATAGGTTGGGGGACTAGCGATCTCGAGCAGTACTTC. Its translation: CATIGWGTSDLEQYF.

This chain connects TRBV6-5 to TRBJ2-3, with unresolved D. There are 14 residues in the CDR3. V lost 6 bases, J lost 2 bases, and 12 bases lay in between. CDR1 MNHEY and CDR2 SVGAGI come from the germline V gene. The CDR3, as DNA: TGTGCCAGCAGCCAGCACTTTTACACAGATACGCAGTATTTT. Its protein is CASSQHFYTDTQYF.

With respect to this clone: Within the sample, other DNA sequences also encode this same CDR3. This chain joins TRBV6-5 and TRBJ1-2; D is uncertain. V dropped 2 bases and J dropped 4 bases, with 8 bases sitting between them. Germline assignment: CDR1 MNHEY and CDR2 SVGAGI. This CDR3 is 13 amino acids long. The CDR3 region is CASSYAEGYGYTF. The CDR3 DNA reads TGTGCCAGCAGTTACGCAGAAGGCTATGGCTACACCTTC.

The chain employs TRBV27 and TRBJ1-1; maybe TRBD1 (6 bases). V was trimmed by 6 bases and J by 3 bases, leaving 17 bases between them. The CDR3 is made up of 15 amino acids. CDR1 and CDR2 from the germline V gene are MNHEY and SMNVEV (reference sequence). CDR3 bases: TGTGCCAGCAGGCCCAACACAGGGATGGACACTGAAGCTTTCTTT. It codes for CASRPNTGMDTEAFF.

This clone was seen only a few times. V is TRBV19 and J is TRBJ1-4; possible D gene TRBD1, 5 bases. The V and J ends lost 7 bases and 1 base respectively, with 10 bases between them. Germline V gene sequence: CDR1 LNHDA, CDR2 SQIVND (reference sequence). This CDR3 has 14 amino acids. CDR3 DNA: TGTGCCAGTAAGGCGAGGGGAACTAATGAAAAACTGTTTTTT. It codes for CASKARGTNEKLFF.

This clone was seen only once. This rearrangement joins TRBV6-1 to TRBJ2-1, with D possibly being TRBD1 (5 bases). V was shortened by 3 bases and J by 0 bases, with 12 bases between the two germline ends. Germline V gene data show CDR1 as MNHNS and CDR2 as SASEGT. This CDR3 comprises 16 residues. The CDR3 reads CASSDRTKHSYNEQFF. CDR3 in DNA: TGTGCCAGCAGTGACCGGACAAAACACTCCTACAATGAGCAGTTCTTC.

The chain couples TRBV27 to TRBJ2-1; 8 nucleotides line up with TRBD2. V was pared by 5 bases and J by 5 bases, with 11 bases of the junction left unmatched. The CDR3 spans 16 residues. Germline V CDR1 and CDR2: MNHEY, SMNVEV (reference sequence). The CDR3 DNA follows: TGTGCCAGCAGTGGAATTCGGGAGGGCCTGGACAATGAGCAGTTCTTC. It translates to CASSGIREGLDNEQFF.

The chain carries TRBV7-6 and TRBJ2-1; D is perhaps TRBD1 (6 bases). Germline-derived CDR1 and CDR2 are SGHVS and FNYEAQ. V was trimmed by 2 bases and J by 5 bases, leaving 10 bases between them. This CDR3 is 14 amino acids long. CDR3 amino acids: CASSLYREDNEQFF. The CDR3, as DNA: TGTGCCAGCAGCTTATACAGGGAAGACAATGAGCAGTTCTTC.

The chain links TRBV19 to TRBJ1-1, with TRBD1 identical over 11 bases. Germline CDR1 LNHDA, CDR2 SQIVND (reference sequence). This CDR3 is built from 15 residues. V was pared by 7 bases and J by 5 bases, with 9 bases of the junction left unmatched. The CDR3 here is CASIDPGTGGTEAFF. CDR3 sequence (DNA): TGTGCCAGTATCGACCCTGGGACAGGGGGGACTGAAGCTTTCTTT.

CDR3 DNA sequence: TGTGCCAGCAGTTCAACAGGGGGCCTCGGGGAGCTGTTTTTT. Protein: CASSSTGGLGELFF. This chain connects TRBV27 to TRBJ2-2; 9 bases match TRBD1. Germline-derived CDR1 and CDR2 are MNHEY and SMNVEV (reference sequence). V gave up 4 bases and J gave up 7 bases; unmatched junction bases: 4. The CDR3 spans 14 residues.

This clone was observed a handful of times. This chain joins TRBV2 and TRBJ1-5; the match to TRBD1 covers 10 bases. V lost 7 bases, J lost 5 bases, and 2 bases stayed unmatched. This CDR3 is 13 amino acids long. Germline assignment: CDR1 SNHLY and CDR2 FYNNEI. CDR3 nucleotide sequence: TGTGCCAGCATAGGGACAGGGGATCAGCCCCAGCATTTT. Translation gives CASIGTGDQPQHF.

The chain couples TRBV27 to TRBJ1-1; maybe TRBD1 (5 bases). V lost 5 bases and J lost 1, with 11 bases in between. CDR3 length: 14 residues. Looked up from germline, CDR1 is MNHEY and CDR2 is SMNVEV (reference sequence). The CDR3 spells CASSPNDRNTEAFF. In DNA form, the CDR3 reads TGTGCCAGCAGTCCGAACGACAGGAACACTGAAGCTTTCTTT.

The gene calls are TRBV14 and TRBJ2-3; the match to TRBD1 covers 7 bases. The CDR3 runs 15 residues. Germline values: CDR1 SGHDN, CDR2 FVKESK. V gave up 5 bases and J gave up 2 bases; unmatched junction bases: 7. The CDR3 DNA reads TGTGCCAGCAGCGAACCGGGACAGTACACAGATACGCAGTATTTT. Protein sequence: CASSEPGQYTDTQYF.

The V call is TRBV27, the J call TRBJ1-2; 8 bases fit TRBD1. Germline trimming cut 5 bases from V and 1 base from J; bases unmatched to any gene: 9. The germline gives CDR1 MNHEY, CDR2 SMNVEV (reference sequence). This CDR3 comprises 16 residues. CDR3: CASSPRDRPLNYGYTF. The CDR3 DNA sequence: TGTGCCAGCAGTCCCCGGGACAGGCCACTTAACTATGGCTACACCTTC.

The V call is TRBV5-8, the J call TRBJ2-5; no reliable D call. This CDR3 region has 11 residues. Trimming removed 3 bases from V and 5 bases from J, with 5 bases in between. CDR1 is SGHTS and CDR2 is YDEGEE in the germline V gene. The CDR3 sequence: CASSYPETQYF. CDR3 DNA: TGTGCCAGCAGCTACCCGGAGACCCAGTACTTC.

V usage is TRBV7-9 and J usage is TRBJ2-1; D gene unclear. Trimming shortened V by 5 bases and J by 5 bases, and 7 bases separated the two germline ends. CDR1 is SEHNR and CDR2 is FQNEAQ in the germline V gene (reference sequence). This CDR3 region has 12 residues. CDR3 in amino acids: CASSHADNEQFF. The CDR3 coding sequence is TGTGCCAGCAGCCACGCAGACAATGAGCAGTTCTTC.

The rearrangement links TRBV10-3 to TRBJ1-1, with D possibly matching TRBD1 (5 bases). V dropped 10 bases and J dropped 1 base, with 10 bases sitting between them. CDR1 ENHRY and CDR2 SYGVKD come from the germline V gene. This CDR3 comprises 12 residues. In DNA form, the CDR3 reads TGTGCCACCCTGGGACGGAACACTGAAGCTTTCTTT. Amino acid sequence: CATLGRNTEAFF.

The chain uses TRBV28 and TRBJ2-5; TRBD2 is a possible D gene (5 bases). The CDR3 runs to 13 residues. Per germline, CDR1 MDHEN and CDR2 SYDVKM. The V end lost 6 bases, the J end lost 4 bases, and 12 bases lay between the germline ends. CDR3 bases: TGTGCCAGCAGCTCCGGGATCCGAGAGACCCAGTACTTC. It codes for CASSSGIRETQYF. Drawing the rest from reference TRBV28 and TRBJ2-5, the complete variable domain is DVKVTQSSRYLVKRTGEKVFLECVQDMDHENMFWYRQDPGLGLRLIYFSYDVKMKEKGDIPEGYSVSREKKERFSLILESASTNQTSMYLCASSSGIRETQYFGPGTRLLVL.

The chain carries TRBV28 and TRBJ2-5, with D hard to call. Trimming shortened V by 6 bases and J by 5 bases, and 13 bases separated the two germline ends. CDR3 length: 13 residues. Germline loops: CDR1 MDHEN, CDR2 SYDVKM. The CDR3 loop is CASSSGIGETQYF. The DNA of the CDR3 is TGTGCCAGCAGCTCTGGGATAGGTGAGACCCAGTACTTC.